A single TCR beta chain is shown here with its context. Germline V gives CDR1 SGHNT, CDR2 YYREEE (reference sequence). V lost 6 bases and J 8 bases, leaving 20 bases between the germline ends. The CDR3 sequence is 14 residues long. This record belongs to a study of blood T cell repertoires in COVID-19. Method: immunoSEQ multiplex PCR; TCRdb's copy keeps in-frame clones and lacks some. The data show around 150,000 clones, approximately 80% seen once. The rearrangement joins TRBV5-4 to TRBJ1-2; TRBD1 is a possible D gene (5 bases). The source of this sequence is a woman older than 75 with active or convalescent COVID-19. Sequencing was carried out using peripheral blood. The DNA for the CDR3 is TGTGCCAGCACAACCTACTCAGGGTTCGGCGGCTACACCTTC. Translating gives CASTTYSGFGGYTF.